The T cell receptor beta chain described here comes from a study of cytomegalovirus exposure and HLA in healthy donors (dated by TCRdb to 2016 to 2017). In the study overall: In an earlier analysis of fewer than 750 of the donors, less than 350 Gb of sequence data and about 110 million unique TCR beta sequences from approximately 180 million T cells were reported. An early release that covered several hundred HLA-typed donors contained 300 to 350 gigabases of sequencing data and around 85 million unique TCR sequences. Of the roughly 400 genotyped donors, about 80% fell in the genetic ancestry cluster associated with self-reported Caucasian donors. The study aimed to test whether signatures of past pathogen exposure could be identified by cataloging public T cell receptors. The study used immunosequencing to profile the T cell repertoires of approximately 630 subjects and linked those repertoires to cytomegalovirus serostatus. Along with the approximately 700-subject first cohort, a separate validation cohort of over a hundred different subjects was used. To predict cytomegalovirus infection status, the study brought together high-throughput TCR immunosequencing, statistical association of individual TCRs with disease status, and machine learning. To study patterns of TCR occurrence, a later analysis re-analyzed previously published TCR beta repertoires from 550 to 800 donors and added high-resolution HLA genotyping. In the later analysis, no new phenotypic data were used to find candidate immune exposures; instead, reliance was placed on TCR beta sequences and their occurrence across donors. To decide whether each TCR beta V gene segment behaved as functional or pseudogenic, an earlier analysis of nearly 600 of the donors relied on high-throughput TCR beta sequencing. Donor age, sex, ethnicity and CMV serostatus were compiled together with the repertoire data. In a later genetic analysis, genome-wide SNP genotypes for about 65% of the roughly 700 donors were used, and that subset was treated as a discovery cohort. Every discovery cohort repertoire had been produced on one sequencing platform. Both class I and class II loci were covered by HLA typing, at four-digit resolution. Typing coverage differed by locus: A, B, C, DRB1 and DQB1 were typed in roughly 620-640 donors, DQA1 in about 500, DPA1 in 600 to 610, and DPB1 in around 440. A few DR-DQ haplotypes were handled as single units for association and clustering because linkage in the cohort was strong. On average, 235,054 unique TCR beta nucleotide sequences were sequenced per donor among 398 genotyped donors of the cohort, with 15% to 20% of those sequences being non-productive.

Points on this clone: Its antigen has not been determined. There are no base qualities to consult, and no much larger clone falls within one base.

The cohort was made up of under 800 healthy bone marrow donors. Cohort members were all nominally healthy when sampled, although unrecorded immune exposures were likely present. The donor tested CMV seropositive, placing the donor among the approximately 290 seropositive members of the cohort. Every donor gave a peripheral blood sample, and the peripheral blood mononuclear cells from that sample were used for TCR beta sequencing. The Qiagen DNeasy Blood Extraction Kit was used to extract genomic DNA from the blood cell samples. On the study overall, not on this receptor specifically: The only immune exposure information available for the cohort was CMV serostatus. Because counts were too low, roughly 18 rarely observed V segments, including chromosome 9 orphons, were left out of the earlier analysis of 500 to 650 of the donors. In both the original and validation cohorts, the classifier was reported to diagnose cytomegalovirus status with high specificity and sensitivity. According to the authors, the approach could potentially be generalized to other disease states and immunological phenotypes. Compared with equally common non-associated chains, HLA-associated TCR beta chains in a later analysis were more clonally expanded and had lower generation probabilities. Linkage disequilibrium might explain the correlated functional status among segregating V segments, but an unknown experimental factor could not be ruled out. In a later genetic analysis, fewer N-insertions in productive TCRs were reported among donors in an Asian-associated ancestry cluster than the roughly 640-donor mean. Strong co-occurrence of HLA alleles, especially DR and DQ, made assigning TCR associations to individual alleles difficult. According to a later analysis, parvovirus B19, influenza, CMV and Epstein-Barr virus appeared linked to several top co-occurrence clusters. Presence/absence analyses assumed roughly uniform sequencing depth across donors, an assumption that may not hold. An association between a missense DCLRE1C variant and V-gene and J-gene trimming of TCR beta chains was found in a later genetic analysis and replicated in an independent cohort. According to a later analysis, TCR association rates differed among HLA loci, with DRB1 alleles showing the most associated TCRs and HLA-C alleles showing the fewest. In an earlier analysis of 587 of the donors, most TCR beta V segments were observed in productive rearrangements about 90% or about 30% of the time, broadly matching IMGT annotations. A total of some 180 TCR beta chains were listed by the study as associated with cytomegalovirus. At a false discovery rate of 0.05, a later analysis linked approximately 18,000 TCR beta sequences to specific HLA alleles. A further reported finding was that TCR beta sequences accurately predicted the HLA-A and HLA-B alleles for most subjects in the first cohort. A few of the identified cytomegalovirus-associated TCR beta chains were confirmed in vitro to be specific for cytomegalovirus antigens. In a later analysis, most CMV-associated TCR beta chains were found to appear HLA-restricted, with HLA associations seemingly driven largely by CMV exposure. Because HLA typing was missing for some donors at each locus, association tests included only the typed subset. The sequencing pipeline was judged likely to have produced a cluster of highly shared sequence variants as a technical artifact. Only TCR beta chains were sequenced in this cohort, and the absence of alpha or paired-chain data limited detectable features. Across donors, most TCR sequences were observed very rarely, whereas some public TCRs were present in many individuals.

The method behind the library was the immunoSEQ multiplex PCR assay. A mixture of 60 forward primers for TCR Vbeta segments and 13 reverse primers for TCR Jbeta segments was used in the multiplex PCR. The CDR3 region of rearranged TCR beta genes was amplified from genomic DNA by a multiplex PCR assay. Amplified TCR beta libraries were sequenced as 87-base-pair reads on the Illumina HiSeq System. The study's own analysis went as follows. Across the 670 or so repertoires, a later analysis counted some 80 million unique TCR beta chains, some 11 million of which were shared by at least two donors. To remove PCR and sequencing errors, raw reads were error-corrected and collapsed into unique sequences using a nearest-neighbor algorithm that merged closely related sequences. Alignment of CDR3 sequences to IMGT reference sequences was used to assign V, D and J gene segments. For a sequence to be retained, at least a six-nucleotide match to both a V gene segment and a J gene segment was required. A rearrangement counted as productive if the CDR3 had no stop codons and remained in frame with V and J, and every other rearrangement counted as non-productive. CDR3 was defined according to IMGT convention as the region running from the second conserved V-encoded cysteine to the conserved J-encoded phenylalanine. The earlier analysis of about 560 of the donors excluded any sequence lacking an unambiguous match to a single V gene segment. An earlier analysis of several hundred of the donors classified V segments as functional when productive rearrangements were above 56.7% and as segregating when the standard deviation between donors was above 5%. A statistical classification framework was built to diagnose cytomegalovirus status from the catalog of TCR beta chain sequences. A later analysis assigned V and J genes by comparing TCR nucleotide sequences with IMGT/GENE-DB human TR gene sequences. In a later analysis, CDR3 sequences and most-parsimonious VDJ recombination scenarios were assigned using the TCRdist pipeline. In a later analysis, each TCR beta chain was defined by its CDR3 amino acid sequence together with its V-gene family, and reads without a unique V-gene family were excluded. As a way to deal with suspected cross-contamination and a sequencing artifact, a later analysis dropped 450 to 600 nucleotide sequences that were highly shared and had low generation probability. For each public chain, a later analysis derived a clonal expansion index from normalized ranks of inferred template counts within each repertoire. In a later analysis, generation probabilities were computed using a VDJ recombination model fitted to out-of-frame rearrangements, and the results were checked against IGoR. In a later analysis, hypergeometric tests were used to score TCR-TCR, TCR-HLA and TCR-CMV co-occurrence, with a repertoire-size bias correction applied to TCR pairs. In a later analysis, false discovery rates were estimated by permuting HLA or CMV assignments 20 times. In a later analysis, co-occurring TCRs were grouped using DBSCAN, and TCRdist sequence similarity was added for clustering within HLA-allele-positive subsets. Repertoires with fewer than 30,000 or more than 120,000 public chains were left out of co-occurrence clustering, as were about 5 repertoires with anomalous nucleotide sharing. Drawn from immuneACCESS, this table holds only the in-frame rearrangements with V and J called that TCRdb kept. Clones are partly lost; checked studies trace under half to an unresolved V gene and leave the rest unexplained. V and J calls and clone size are those listed in that table; D and trimming were worked out from the DNA. The sample table holds roughly 160,000 clones, of which approximately 80% were seen once. Clones ranked in the top ten supply roughly 3.6% of the sample.

This receptor was obtained from a man aged 30-40 years in good health and CMV-seropositive. The specimen sequenced was PBMCs.

The CDR3 loop reads CAWSVDRTEPQHF. The DNA sequence reads TGTGCCTGGAGTGTGGACAGAACCGAGCCCCAGCATTTT. The rearrangement joined TRBV30 to TRBJ1-5, and TRBD1 may be the D gene, going by 6 matching bases. Trimming at the junction amounts to 0 bases on V and 8 bases on J, and the germline ends lie 11 bases apart. The germline V gene (reference sequence) yields GTSNPN for CDR1 and SVGIG for CDR2. The CDR3 runs 13 amino acids, cysteine and phenylalanine included. The retained sequence is limited to the CDR3, 39 bases, with the frame set at the first base.